These 19 T cell receptor beta chains came from one sample sequenced in a study of blood T cell repertoires in COVID-19. Some clones are missing from TCRdb's copy, which holds only in-frame ones; the method was immunoSEQ multiplex PCR. The profile covers roughly 280,000 clones, with 86% appearing a single time and approximately 10% taken by the ten largest. Sequencing used peripheral blood. These receptors were taken from a man aged 40-50 years with active or convalescent COVID-19.

This rearrangement joins TRBV7-3 to TRBJ2-1; the D gene is possibly TRBD1 (6 bases). This CDR3 is built from 16 residues. CDR1 is SGHTA and CDR2 is FQGTGA in the germline V gene. Trimming shortened V by 2 bases and J by 3 bases, and 14 bases separated the two germline ends. The CDR3 region has the DNA TGTGCCAGCAGCTTATTAGGGGGTACTGTCTACAATGAGCAGTTCTTC. This codes for CASSLLGGTVYNEQFF.

This chain connects TRBV2 to TRBJ2-1; TRBD2 matches 7 bases. Germline CDR1 reads SNHLY; CDR2 reads FYNNEI. Losses at the gene ends were 5 bases for V and 0 bases for J; bases not matched to a gene: 10. The CDR3 spans 17 residues. CDR3 nucleotide sequence: TGTGCCAGCAGTCGCCGGACTAGACCCAGCTCCTACAATGAGCAGTTCTTC. Protein: CASSRRTRPSSYNEQFF.

This chain links TRBV10-2 with TRBJ1-5; 10 bases fit TRBD1. V was clipped by 7 bases and J by 4 bases; unmatched bases: 10. This CDR3 has 16 amino acids. Germline CDR1 WSHSY, CDR2 SAAADI. The CDR3 region has the DNA TGCGCCAGCACTGGGACAGGGGAGGTTGGTAATCAGCCCCAGCATTTT. Translated, it gives CASTGTGEVGNQPQHF.

Only a few counts were recorded for this clone. The J gene is TRBJ2-1, the V gene TRBV13; 7 positions match TRBD2. The V segment lost 8 bases and the J segment 5 bases; nucleotides outside the gene matches: 6. Germline V gene lookup returns CDR1 PRHDT and CDR2 FYEKMQ (reference sequence). CDR3 length: 13 residues. CDR3 in amino acids: CASEAGTNNEQFF. The DNA for the CDR3 is TGTGCCAGCGAAGCGGGGACGAACAATGAGCAGTTCTTC.

V is TRBV21-1 and J is TRBJ1-1. TRBV21-1 is assigned pseudogene status. This CDR3 is 14 amino acids long. DNA for the CDR3: TGTGCCAGCAGCAAATTCGGGGGGAACACTGAAGCTTTCTTT. Amino acids: CASSKFGGNTEAFF.

The V and J genes are TRBV7-9 and TRBJ2-7; the D is unclear. The CDR3 consists of 13 residues. Trimming took 10 bases from V and 0 from J, leaving 13 bases between them. The germline gives CDR1 SEHNR, CDR2 FQNEAQ (reference sequence). CDR3 bases: TGTGCCACCTCACCTCCGAGCTCCTACGAGCAGTACTTC. Protein: CATSPPSSYEQYF.

The V and J genes are TRBV5-1 and TRBJ2-7, with D uncertain. The V gene lost 2 bases and the J gene lost 1 base, with 7 bases spanning the gap. The CDR3 extends over 13 amino acids. Germline CDR1 SGHRS, CDR2 YFSETQ. The CDR3 sequence: CASSFTTSYEQYF. Here the CDR3 DNA reads TGCGCCAGCAGCTTCACTACATCCTACGAGCAGTACTTC.

A remark on this clone: This sample includes further DNA sequences coding for the same CDR3. This rearrangement joins TRBV5-1 to TRBJ2-5, with TRBD1 matching 7 bases. Unmatched junction bases numbered 4, after V lost 0 bases and J lost 5 bases. Germline lookup yields CDR1 SGHRS and CDR2 YFSETQ. The CDR3 loop spans 14 amino acids. CDR3 residues: CASSLGQGGETQYF. CDR3 coding DNA: TGCGCCAGCAGCTTGGGACAGGGCGGGGAGACCCAGTACTTC.

The CDR3 sequence: CATSSTRVGQPQHF. In nucleotides, the CDR3 is TGTGCCACCAGCAGCACCAGGGTCGGACAGCCCCAGCATTTT. V and J are TRBV15 and TRBJ1-5; D perhaps matches TRBD1 (5 bases). This CDR3 has 14 residues. CDR1 and CDR2 from the germline V gene are LNHNV and YYDKDF (reference sequence). V gave up 3 bases and J gave up 7 bases, with 13 bases separating them.

The chain joins TRBV5-6 to TRBJ2-1; 8 bases are a match to TRBD1. V trimming: 7 bases; J trimming: 6 bases; junction bases outside the gene matches: 9. Germline CDR1 and CDR2: SGHDT and YYEEEE. The CDR3 sequence is 14 residues long. The CDR3 DNA is TGTGCCAGCGTCTCCGCGGGACAGGCCAATGAGCAGTTCTTC. Amino acid sequence: CASVSAGQANEQFF. The entire variable domain, with the rest obtained from reference TRBV5-6 and TRBJ2-1, is as follows: DAGVTQSPTHLIKTRGQQVTLRCSPKSGHDTVSWYQQALGQGPQFIFQYYEEEERQRGNFPDRFSGHQFPNYSSELNVNALLLGDSALYLCASVSAGQANEQFFGPGTRLTVL.

J is TRBJ1-5 and V is TRBV7-9; D gene uncertain. The CDR3 loop spans 15 amino acids. CDR1 is SEHNR and CDR2 is FQNEAQ in the germline V gene (reference sequence). Trimming stripped 1 base from V and 0 bases from J, with 7 bases between. The CDR3 reads CASSLGQHSNQPQHF. CDR3 coding DNA: TGTGCCAGCAGCTTAGGTCAACATAGCAATCAGCCCCAGCATTTT.

Only a few counts were recorded for this clone. The V and J genes are TRBV20-1 and TRBJ2-3; the match to TRBD2 covers 7 bases. V was clipped by 3 bases and J by 2 bases; unmatched bases: 5. CDR1 and CDR2 from the germline V gene are DFQATT and SNEGSKA (reference sequence). The CDR3 has 14 residues. The CDR3 reads CSASPAGITDTQYF. The CDR3 coding sequence is TGCAGTGCTAGTCCAGCGGGGATCACAGATACGCAGTATTTT.

The V and J genes are TRBV7-6 and TRBJ2-2; TRBD2 is a possible D gene (5 bases). Germline assignment: CDR1 SGHVS and CDR2 FNYEAQ. V was cut by 1 base and J by 6 bases, with 12 bases left in between. The CDR3 runs to 15 residues. CDR3 DNA sequence: TGTGCCAGCAGCTTAGGTCTAGCAATCCCCGGGGAGCTGTTTTTT. As protein: CASSLGLAIPGELFF.

The chain is built from TRBV7-9 and TRBJ2-7; 7 bases are a match to TRBD1. The CDR3 is made up of 15 amino acids. Per germline, CDR1 SEHNR and CDR2 FQNEAQ (reference sequence). The J segment lost 3 bases and the V segment lost 6 bases, leaving 11 bases of the junction unmatched. The CDR3 is CASSINRDSLYEQYF. As DNA, the CDR3 is TGTGCCAGCAGTATTAACCGGGACAGCCTCTACGAGCAGTACTTC.

V usage is TRBV4-1 and J usage is TRBJ2-5; unclear D gene. The CDR3 is 14 amino acids. Germline V lookup: CDR1 MGHRA, CDR2 YSYEKL. V lost 0 bases, J lost 5 bases, and 10 bases lay in between. The CDR3 protein is CASSQEARMETQYF. In DNA, the CDR3 is TGCGCCAGCAGCCAAGAGGCGAGGATGGAGACCCAGTACTTC.

This chain uses TRBV5-1 with TRBJ2-7, with 9 bases matching TRBD2. After removal of 4 bases from V and 6 bases from J, the junction contained 8 bases not matched to a gene. In germline, CDR1 is SGHRS, CDR2 YFSETQ. The CDR3 length is 14 residues. As DNA, the CDR3 is TGCGCCAGCAGCCCTCCGGGACTAGCCCCCGAGCAGTACTTC. Amino acid sequence: CASSPPGLAPEQYF.

V is TRBV7-2 and J is TRBJ2-1; 7 bases are a match to TRBD1. Trimming cost V 2 bases and J 2 bases; bases outside gene matches: 3. The CDR3 consists of 15 residues. The germline V gene encodes CDR1 SGHTA and CDR2 FQGNSA. The chain's CDR3 is CASSLTGATYNEQFF. The CDR3 DNA sequence: TGTGCCAGCAGCTTAACAGGGGCGACCTACAATGAGCAGTTCTTC.

The V call is TRBV6-6, the J call TRBJ1-1; 7 bases line up with TRBD1. The CDR3 covers 14 residues. The V and J ends lost 8 bases and 5 bases, in that order; junction bases with no gene match: 11. CDR1 and CDR2 from the germline V gene are MNHNY and SVGAGI (reference sequence). CDR3: CASVTGAGVTEAFF. The CDR3 nucleotides read TGTGCCAGCGTCACAGGGGCGGGTGTTACTGAAGCTTTCTTT.

Points on this clone: Other DNA sequences in this specimen translate into the identical CDR3. The chain combines TRBV2 with TRBJ1-2, with D perhaps matching TRBD1 (5 bases). The CDR3 is made up of 12 amino acids. CDR1 is SNHLY, CDR2 FYNNEI, per germline. Trimming removed 3 bases at V and 6 bases at J, with 8 bases between. The DNA for the CDR3 is TGTGCCAGCAGTGACAGGGAGGATGGCTACACCTTC. Its translation is CASSDREDGYTF.